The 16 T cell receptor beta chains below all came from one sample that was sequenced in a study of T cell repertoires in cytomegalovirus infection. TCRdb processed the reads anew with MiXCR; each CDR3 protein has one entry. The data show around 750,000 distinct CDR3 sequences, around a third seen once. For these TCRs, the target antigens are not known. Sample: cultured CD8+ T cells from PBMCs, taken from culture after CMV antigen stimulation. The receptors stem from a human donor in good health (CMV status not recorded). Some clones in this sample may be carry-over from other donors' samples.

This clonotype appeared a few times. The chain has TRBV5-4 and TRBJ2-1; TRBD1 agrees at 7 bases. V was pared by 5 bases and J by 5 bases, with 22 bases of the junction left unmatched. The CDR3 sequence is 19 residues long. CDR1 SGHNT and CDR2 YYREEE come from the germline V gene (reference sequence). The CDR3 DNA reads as TGTGCCAGCAGTTCTCCGGGACAGCTTAAGAATAAGCTTAACAATGAGCAGTTCTTC. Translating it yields CASSSPGQLKNKLNNEQFF.

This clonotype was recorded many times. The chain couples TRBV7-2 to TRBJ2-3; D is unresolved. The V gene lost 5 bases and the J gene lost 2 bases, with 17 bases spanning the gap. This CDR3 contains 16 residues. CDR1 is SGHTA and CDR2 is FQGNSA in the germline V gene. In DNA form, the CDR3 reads TGTGCCAGCAGCCTTGGGTCTTCGCACCCCACAGATACGCAGTATTTT. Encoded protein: CASSLGSSHPTDTQYF.

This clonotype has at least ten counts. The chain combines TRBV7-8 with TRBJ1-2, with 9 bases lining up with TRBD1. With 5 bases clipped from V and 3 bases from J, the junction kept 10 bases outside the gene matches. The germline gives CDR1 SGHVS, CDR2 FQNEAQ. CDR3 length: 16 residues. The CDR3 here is CASSHSRDRADYGYTF. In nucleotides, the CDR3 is TGTGCCAGCAGCCATTCCCGGGACAGGGCAGACTATGGCTACACCTTC.

CDR3 sequence: CSVGQSYGYTF. The CDR3 DNA reads TGCAGCGTTGGACAGTCCTATGGCTACACCTTC. The V gene is TRBV29-1, the J gene TRBJ1-2, with D possibly being TRBD1 (5 bases). CDR1 is SQVTM, CDR2 ANQGSEA, per germline. CDR3 length: 11 residues. V was shortened by 4 bases and J by 4 bases, with 7 bases between the two germline ends.

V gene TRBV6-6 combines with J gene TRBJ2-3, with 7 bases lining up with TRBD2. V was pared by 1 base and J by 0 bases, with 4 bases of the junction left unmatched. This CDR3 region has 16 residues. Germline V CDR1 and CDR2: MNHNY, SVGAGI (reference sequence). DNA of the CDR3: TGTGCCAGCAGTTACTTGTGGGAGGGGAGCACAGATACGCAGTATTTT. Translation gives CASSYLWEGSTDTQYF.

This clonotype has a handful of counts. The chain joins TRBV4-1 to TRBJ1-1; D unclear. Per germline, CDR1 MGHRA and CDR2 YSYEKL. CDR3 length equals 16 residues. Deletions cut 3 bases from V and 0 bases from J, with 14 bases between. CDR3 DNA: TGCGCCAGCAGCCAGCCCCCGGGGAATATGAACACTGAAGCTTTCTTT. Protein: CASSQPPGNMNTEAFF.

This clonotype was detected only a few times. CDR3 sequence (DNA): TGTGCCAGCAGTTTAGAGCGATCTTGGACTGAAGCTTTCTTT. Encoded protein: CASSLERSWTEAFF. V is TRBV12-3 or TRBV12-4 and J is TRBJ1-1; D remains unclear. V lost 1 base, J lost 5 bases, and 11 bases lay in between. The CDR3 spans 14 residues.

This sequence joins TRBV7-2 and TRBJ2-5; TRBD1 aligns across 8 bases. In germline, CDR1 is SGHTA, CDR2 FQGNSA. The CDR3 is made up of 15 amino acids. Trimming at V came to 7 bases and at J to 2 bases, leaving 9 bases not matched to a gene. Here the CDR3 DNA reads TGTGCCAGCAATCCGTCGACAGGGGTACAAGAGACCCAGTACTTC. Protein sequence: CASNPSTGVQETQYF.

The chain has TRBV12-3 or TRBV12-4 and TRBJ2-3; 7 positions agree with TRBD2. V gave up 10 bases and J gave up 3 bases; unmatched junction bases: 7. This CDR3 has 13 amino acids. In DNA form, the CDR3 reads TGTGCCATCATCAGGGAGGGAACAGATACGCAGTATTTT. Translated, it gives CAIIREGTDTQYF.

The CDR3 region is CASSYSASPYGYTF. DNA for the CDR3: TGTGCCAGCAGTTACTCGGCCAGCCCGTATGGCTACACCTTC. The chain carries TRBV6-6 and TRBJ1-2; D not certain. This CDR3 contains 14 residues. Germline CDR1 reads MNHNY; CDR2 reads SVGAGI (reference sequence). V was cut by 0 bases and J by 5 bases, with 10 bases left in between.

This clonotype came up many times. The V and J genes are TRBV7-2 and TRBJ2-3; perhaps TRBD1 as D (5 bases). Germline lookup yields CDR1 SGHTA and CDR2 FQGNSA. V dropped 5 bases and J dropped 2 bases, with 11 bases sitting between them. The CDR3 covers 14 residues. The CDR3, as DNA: TGTGCCAGCAGCGAGGACACCCTCACAGATACGCAGTATTTT. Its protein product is CASSEDTLTDTQYF.

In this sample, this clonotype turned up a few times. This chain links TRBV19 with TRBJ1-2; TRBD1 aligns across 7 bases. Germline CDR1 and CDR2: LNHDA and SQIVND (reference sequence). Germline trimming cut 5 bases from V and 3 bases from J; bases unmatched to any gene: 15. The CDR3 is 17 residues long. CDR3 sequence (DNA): TGTGCCAGTAGTTGGGCCGGGACAGCTTCGACCTACTATGGCTACACCTTC. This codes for CASSWAGTASTYYGYTF.

CDR3 DNA: TGTGCCAGCAAGCTAGCGGGGGGGCCAGTAGAGACCCAGTACTTC. It codes for CASKLAGGPVETQYF. The V and J genes are TRBV13 and TRBJ2-5; 12 bases map to TRBD2. Germline CDR1 and CDR2: PRHDT and FYEKMQ (reference sequence). This CDR3 is 15 amino acids long. V was pared by 7 bases and J by 4 bases, with 7 bases of the junction left unmatched.

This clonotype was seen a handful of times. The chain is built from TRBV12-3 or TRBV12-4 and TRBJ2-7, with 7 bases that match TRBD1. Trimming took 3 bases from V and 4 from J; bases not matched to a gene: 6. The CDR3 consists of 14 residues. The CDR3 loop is CASSFGQVGYEQYF. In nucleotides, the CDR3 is TGTGCCAGCAGTTTCGGACAGGTGGGGTACGAGCAGTACTTC.

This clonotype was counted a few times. CDR3 loop: CASSLGLAGAFTSTDTQYF. For the CDR3, the DNA is TGTGCCAGCAGCTTGGGACTAGCGGGGGCCTTTACTAGCACAGATACGCAGTATTTT. V and J are TRBV12-3 or TRBV12-4 and TRBJ2-3, with 14 bases that match TRBD2. V lost 6 bases, J lost 0 bases, and 11 bases stayed unmatched. The CDR3 is 19 residues long.

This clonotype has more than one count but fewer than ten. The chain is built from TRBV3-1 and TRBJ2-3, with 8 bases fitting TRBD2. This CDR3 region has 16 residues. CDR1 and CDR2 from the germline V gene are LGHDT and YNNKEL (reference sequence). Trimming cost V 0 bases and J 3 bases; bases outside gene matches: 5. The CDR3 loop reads CASSQDEKRGTDTQYF. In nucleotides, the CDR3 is TGTGCCAGCAGCCAAGATGAGAAGCGGGGGACAGATACGCAGTATTTT.